Below, 13 T cell receptor beta chains from the same sample are listed, as sequenced in a study of blood T cell repertoires in COVID-19. Assay used: immunoSEQ multiplex PCR; TCRdb lists only in-frame clones, some missing. The repertoire includes tens of thousands of clones, approximately 92% of them detected once, and under 3% sits in the top ten. The specimen was peripheral blood. These receptors came from a man aged 55 to 70 with acute or convalescent COVID-19.

J is TRBJ1-1 and V is TRBV7-8; 9 bases agree with TRBD1. CDR3 length: 16 residues. The germline V gene has CDR1 SGHVS and CDR2 FQNEAQ. V shed 1 base, J shed 5 bases, and the junction held 8 bases outside the gene matches. The DNA for the CDR3 is TGTGCCAGCAGCTTAGGGACGGGACAGGGAACAACTGAAGCTTTCTTT. As protein: CASSLGTGQGTTEAFF. Together with reference TRBV7-8 and TRBJ1-1, the CDR3 gives the full variable domain: GAGVSQSPRYKVAKRGQDVALRCDPISGHVSLFWYQQALGQGPEFLTYFQNEAQLDKSGLPSDRFFAERPEGSVSTLKIQRTQQEDSAVYLCASSLGTGQGTTEAFFGQGTRLTVV.

V gene TRBV10-3 combines with J gene TRBJ1-2, with a tentative D call TRBD1 (6 bases). Germline-derived CDR1 and CDR2 are ENHRY and SYGVKD. This CDR3 is 12 amino acids long. The V gene lost 7 bases and the J gene lost 8 bases, with 14 bases spanning the gap. In DNA form, the CDR3 reads TGTGCCATCAATGGGGACACGAACGGCTACACCTTC. Translating gives CAINGDTNGYTF.

V and J are TRBV20-1 and TRBJ1-1, with a weak D call TRBD1 (5 bases). The CDR3 runs 12 residues. Deletions cut 3 bases from V and 3 bases from J, with 8 bases between. Germline V gives CDR1 DFQATT, CDR2 SNEGSKA (reference sequence). CDR3 protein: CSASPGDTEAFF. DNA for the CDR3: TGCAGTGCTAGTCCGGGGGACACTGAAGCTTTCTTT.

This clone was found a few times. The rearrangement joins TRBV29-1 to TRBJ1-2; D gene uncertain. V shed 4 bases and J shed 2 bases, with 11 bases lying between them. The germline V gene encodes CDR1 SQVTM and CDR2 ANQGSEA. The CDR3 extends over 13 amino acids. This CDR3 is CSVGGSQNYGYTF. DNA of the CDR3: TGCAGCGTTGGTGGCAGTCAGAACTATGGCTACACCTTC. Together with reference TRBV29-1 and TRBJ1-2, the CDR3 gives the full variable domain: SAVISQKPSRDICQRGTSLTIQCQVDSQVTMMFWYRQQPGQSLTLIATANQGSEATYESGFVIDKFPISRPNLTFSTLTVSNMSPEDSSIYLCSVGGSQNYGYTFGSGTRLTVV.

The chain links TRBV6-4 to TRBJ2-1; 11 bases agree with TRBD2. This CDR3 comprises 13 residues. The V and J ends lost 4 bases and 15 bases, in that order; junction bases with no gene match: 8. The germline V gene has CDR1 MRHNA and CDR2 SNTAGT. CDR3 protein: CASSGTTSGRVFF. CDR3 bases: TGTGCCAGCAGTGGGACCACTAGCGGGAGAGTGTTCTTC.

This chain uses TRBV15 with TRBJ1-1; D perhaps matches TRBD1 (6 bases). CDR1 and CDR2 (germline): LNHNV, YYDKDF (reference sequence). The CDR3 has 15 amino acids. V lost 6 bases and J 1 base, leaving 15 bases between the germline ends. The chain's CDR3 is CATRLERGKNTEAFF. CDR3 DNA: TGTGCCACCAGACTTGAGAGGGGGAAGAACACTGAAGCTTTCTTT. Combining the CDR3 with reference TRBV15 and TRBJ1-1 gives the whole variable domain DAMVIQNPRYQVTQFGKPVTLSCSQTLNHNVMYWYQQKSSQAPKLLFHYYDKDFNNEADTPDNFQSRRPNTSFCFLDIRSPGLGDTAMYLCATRLERGKNTEAFFGQGTRLTVV.

V is TRBV30 and J is TRBJ2-2; 12 nucleotides match TRBD2. The CDR3 covers 16 residues. Trimming cost V 1 base and J 7 bases; bases outside gene matches: 7. Germline V gene data show CDR1 as GTSNPN and CDR2 as SVGIG (reference sequence). In nucleotides, the CDR3 is TGTGCCTGGAGTGGACTAGCGGGAGTTGGGAACGGGGAGCTGTTTTTT. Translating it yields CAWSGLAGVGNGELFF.

The chain employs TRBV24-1 and TRBJ1-1; no clear D gene. The CDR3 consists of 14 residues. Trimming cost V 7 bases and J 0 bases, with 11 bases left between them. The germline V gene encodes CDR1 KGHDR and CDR2 SFDVKD. The CDR3 DNA follows: TGTGCCACCAGGAGGGAGGGCGTGAACACTGAAGCTTTCTTT. Amino acids: CATRREGVNTEAFF.

The V call is TRBV3-1 (or the pseudogene TRBV3-2), the J call TRBJ2-7; 10 nucleotides align to TRBD1. There are 14 residues in the CDR3. Unmatched junction bases numbered 8, after V lost 5 bases and J lost 7 bases. Per the germline V gene, CDR1 is LGHDT and CDR2 is YNNKEL (reference sequence). CDR3 region: CASSIGQGVREQYF. DNA for the CDR3: TGTGCCAGCAGCATTGGACAGGGGGTACGGGAGCAGTACTTC.

The J gene is TRBJ2-3, the V gene TRBV6-5; TRBD2 might be the D (6 bases). Trimming stripped 6 bases from V and 8 bases from J, with 12 bases between. Germline CDR1 and CDR2: MNHEY and SVGAGI. CDR3 length: 12 amino acids. The CDR3 loop reads CASRDYLGTQYF. CDR3 in DNA: TGTGCCAGCAGGGACTATTTAGGTACGCAGTATTTT.

The genes are TRBV7-2 and TRBJ2-7; TRBD2 matches at 12 bases. The V gene's germline CDR1 is SGHTA and CDR2 FQGNSA. There are 15 residues in the CDR3. The trim removed 3 bases at V and 7 bases at J, leaving 7 bases unmatched. The CDR3 region has the DNA TGTGCCAGCAGCTTGGTGCGACTAGCGGGAGATGAGCAGTACTTC. It encodes CASSLVRLAGDEQYF.

This chain links TRBV19 with TRBJ2-7, with TRBD1 matching over 10 bases. V shed 5 bases and J 4 bases; nucleotides not matched to a gene: 2. This CDR3 is 13 amino acids long. Germline lookup yields CDR1 LNHDA and CDR2 SQIVND (reference sequence). DNA for the CDR3: TGTGCCAGTAGTTCGGGACAGGGGTACGAGCAGTACTTC. This sequence encodes CASSSGQGYEQYF. The entire variable domain, with the rest obtained from reference TRBV19 and TRBJ2-7, is as follows: DGGITQSPKYLFRKEGQNVTLSCEQNLNHDAMYWYRQDPGQGLRLIYYSQIVNDFQKGDIAEGYSVSREKKESFPLTVTSAQKNPTAFYLCASSSGQGYEQYFGPGTRLTVT.

This chain links TRBV7-9 with TRBJ1-2, with a possible D match to TRBD1 (6 bases). CDR1 and CDR2 (germline): SEHNR, FQNEAQ (reference sequence). V was shortened by 2 bases and J by 6 bases, with 16 bases between the two germline ends. The CDR3 is 15 amino acids. The CDR3 nucleotides are TGTGCCAGCAGCTTAAATTTGCTCCAGGGGAATGGCTACACCTTC. Translated: CASSLNLLQGNGYTF.